This record concerns one T cell receptor beta chain sequence. Its antigen is as yet unknown. The sample belongs to a study of monozygotic twins with inflammatory bowel disease. It was roughly 3,500 ng of total RNA that each TCR library used. Incorporation of UMIs carrying a 6-nucleotide sample barcode was performed by template switching. With the 5' RACE reads reprocessed, TCRdb shows one record per CDR3 protein and no DNA. This sample's table has a few hundred thousand distinct CDR3 sequences. CDR3 length equals 14 residues. Germline CDR1 and CDR2: SEHNR and FQNEAQ (reference sequence). General study points: Among patients, repertoires may have gained variability from differing immunosuppressive treatments. No repertoire similarity difference was seen between concordant and discordant twins; power was possibly limited.

Sequencing input: blood. This TCR was sampled from a human donor with ulcerative colitis or Crohn's disease, or a healthy co-twin of an affected twin (not recorded which). This chain uses TRBV7-9 with TRBJ2-3; as DNA is missing, the TRBD1 call by TCRdb cannot be tested. CDR3 residues: CASSLQGITDTQYF. Variable domain in full (rest from reference TRBV7-9 and TRBJ2-3): DTGVSQNPRHKITKRGQNVTFRCDPISEHNRLYWYRQTLGQGPEFLTYFQNEAQLEKSRLLSDRFSAERPKGSFSTLEIQRTEQGDSAMYLCASSLQGITDTQYFGPGTRLTVL.